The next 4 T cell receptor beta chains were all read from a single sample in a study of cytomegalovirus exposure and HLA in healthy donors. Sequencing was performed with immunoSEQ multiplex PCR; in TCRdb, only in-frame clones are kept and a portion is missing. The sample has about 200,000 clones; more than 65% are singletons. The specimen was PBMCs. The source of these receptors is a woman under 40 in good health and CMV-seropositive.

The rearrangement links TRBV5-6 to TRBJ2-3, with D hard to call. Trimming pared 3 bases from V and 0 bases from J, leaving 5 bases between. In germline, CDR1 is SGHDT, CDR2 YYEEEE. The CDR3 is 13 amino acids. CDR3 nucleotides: TGTGCCAGCAGCTATCAAAGCACAGATACGCAGTATTTT. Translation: CASSYQSTDTQYF.

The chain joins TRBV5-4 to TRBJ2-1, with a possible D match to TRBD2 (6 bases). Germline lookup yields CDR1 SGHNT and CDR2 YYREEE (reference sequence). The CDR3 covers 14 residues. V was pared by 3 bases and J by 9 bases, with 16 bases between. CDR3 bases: TGTGCCAGCAGCTCCCGAGGCGGGGTCGGTGAGCAGTTCTTC. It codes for CASSSRGGVGEQFF.

The CDR3 reads CASQDRGTYNEQFF. The CDR3 bases are TGTGCCAGTCAGGACAGGGGGACCTACAATGAGCAGTTCTTC. The rearrangement uses TRBV25-1 and TRBJ2-1; TRBD1 aligns across 10 bases. The CDR3 has 14 residues. Losses at the gene ends were 9 bases for V and 2 bases for J; bases not matched to a gene: 4. CDR1 is MGHDK, CDR2 SYGVNS, per germline.

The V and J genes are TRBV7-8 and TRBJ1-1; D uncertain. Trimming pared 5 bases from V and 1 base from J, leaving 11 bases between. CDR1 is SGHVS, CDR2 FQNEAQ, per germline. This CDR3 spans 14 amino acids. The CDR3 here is CASSRLWRNTEAFF. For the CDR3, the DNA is TGTGCCAGCAGCCGCCTCTGGAGGAACACTGAAGCTTTCTTT.